The clone carrying this T cell receptor beta chain was recorded only once. Its antigen is undetermined. In the United States, treatment was given to all participants with HIV. Specimens held roughly 0.9-10 million cryopreserved PBMC prior to DNA extraction. The germline CDR1 and CDR2 sequences are WNHNN and SYGVQD (reference sequence). The CDR3 extends over 16 amino acids. With 4 bases removed from V and 0 bases from J, the gap between germline ends came to 16 bases. Survey-level resolution applied to immunoSEQ assay v3.0. Method: immunoSEQ multiplex PCR; TCRdb's copy keeps in-frame clones and lacks some. Among about 30,000 clones, 75% to 95% were seen once, and the ten largest hold 4% to 5.5%. This entry comes from a study of long-term antiretroviral therapy in people with HIV. Study observations and caveats: Increased diversity was seen after ART, yet it remained lower than in transplant donor controls.

The chain has TRBV10-1 and TRBJ2-7; D remains unclear. This sequence was found in a middle-aged woman with HIV. Sample: unsorted PBMCs, taken just over 5 years after starting antiretroviral therapy. In DNA form, the CDR3 reads TGCGCCAGCAGTGGCCCGACCTTTGGGTTCTCCTACGAGCAGTACTTC. It encodes CASSGPTFGFSYEQYF.